This T cell receptor beta chain was observed in a study of shared clonotypes between healthy human individuals. Study background: There were three CD4 naive, three CD4 memory, two CD8 naive and one CD8 memory plates per donor.

Donors comprised healthy HIV-negative adults lacking recent acute infections or vaccinations. Regarding this clone: Its antigen remains unidentified.

Broader study findings: Of the naive CD4 clonotypes, around 4.7% were shared across several donors.

Per the germline V gene, CDR1 is ENHRY and CDR2 is SYGVKD. Trimming removed 8 bases at V and 0 bases at J, with 11 bases between. The CDR3 totals 14 residues. At deep level, the assay was performed. TCRdb's table, derived via immunoSEQ multiplex PCR, lists solely in-frame clones and lacks some. The table shows 2.3 million or so clones, with approximately 95% occurring only once. This chain uses TRBV10-3 with TRBJ1-5; D possibly corresponds to TRBD1 (6 bases). This receptor was identified in a man aged 18 to 30 in good health. Some clones in this sample may be carry-over from other donors' samples. The sequenced material came from naive CD4+ T cells from PBMCs. Subset of the sample: CD45RA+ positively selected. The CDR3 DNA is TGTGCCATCCAGGACAGCTATAGCAATCAGCCCCAGCATTTT. This encodes CAIQDSYSNQPQHF.